This entry features one T cell receptor (beta chain) sequence. The antigen is undetermined. This CDR3 spans 17 amino acids. CDR1 and CDR2 from the germline V gene are SGHRS and YFSETQ. Germline trimming cut 4 bases from V and 0 bases from J; bases unmatched to any gene: 6. Using immunoSEQ multiplex PCR, the repertoire was profiled, and TCRdb retains in-frame clones only, with some absent. The data contain roughly 80,000 clones, under 95% of them singletons. The data originate from a study of T cell responses to AZD1222 COVID-19 vaccine. Study conclusions and caveats: Spike-specific TCR breadth and depth both grew after two AZD1222 doses. Distributed over spike, vaccine-associated CD4 TCRs predominated at 160-218 and 743-854. At baseline, just six or seven AZD1222 recipients tested seropositive. In all cases, repertoires were sampled only after the peak T cell response.

The chain carries TRBV5-1 and TRBJ2-3; TRBD2 agrees at 12 bases. This sequence was found in an adult in good health. The specimen comprised peripheral blood, sampled on day 0 of MenACWY control vaccination. The CDR3 here is CASSKGLAGTSTDTQYF. Here the CDR3 DNA reads TGCGCCAGCAGCAAAGGACTAGCGGGAACTAGCACAGATACGCAGTATTTT.